These 32 T cell receptor beta chains were all obtained from the same sample, sequenced in a study of shared clonotypes between healthy human individuals. Assay: immunoSEQ multiplex PCR; the TCRdb copy retains only in-frame clones and omits some. The sample has roughly 2.2 million clones; approximately 93% are singletons. Sample: naive CD4+ T cells from PBMCs. Subset specified: CD45RA+ positively selected. The origin of the receptors is a man between 18 and 35 years old in good health. Some clones in this sample may be carry-over from other donors' samples.

This sequence joins TRBV11-2 and TRBJ2-3; 8 bases are a match to TRBD2. Germline V gene data show CDR1 as SGHAT and CDR2 as FQNNGV. The length of the CDR3 is 20 residues. V dropped 0 bases and J dropped 2; count of bases not matched to a gene: 16. In DNA, the CDR3 is TGTGCCAGCAGCTTAGAATGGGGAGGTACCGGGAGGGCCCTCACAGATACGCAGTATTTT. It encodes CASSLEWGGTGRALTDTQYF.

The CDR3 protein is CASSVEPVNTEAFF. CDR3 nucleotides: TGTGCCAGCAGCGTAGAACCTGTGAACACTGAAGCTTTCTTT. This rearrangement joins TRBV9 to TRBJ1-1, with D unclear. The V end was cut by 0 bases, the J end by 0 bases, with 6 bases between. The CDR3 sequence is 14 residues long. Germline CDR1 is SGDLS and CDR2 is YYNGEE.

The CDR3 nucleotides are TGTGCCAGCTCACCCAAGGACGGAACTAGGATGCCCGGAGATGGCTACACCTTC. This sequence encodes CASSPKDGTRMPGDGYTF. The V call is TRBV18, the J call TRBJ1-2; D is ambiguous. Germline values: CDR1 KGHSH, CDR2 LQKENI. V was trimmed by 3 bases and J by 6 bases, leaving 26 bases between them. This CDR3 spans 18 amino acids.

In its sample, this clone was seen once. The genes are TRBV4-2 and TRBJ1-4; no reliable D call. The length of the CDR3 is 14 residues. The V and J ends lost 6 bases and 3 bases respectively, with 11 bases between them. Germline CDR1 LGHNA, CDR2 YNFKEQ. The CDR3: CASRTDRSNEKLFF. CDR3 coding DNA: TGTGCCAGCAGAACGGACCGGTCTAATGAAAAACTGTTTTTT.

The chain joins TRBV11-2 to TRBJ2-1; 9 positions match TRBD1. The germline gives CDR1 SGHAT, CDR2 FQNNGV. V trimming: 5 bases; J trimming: 6 bases; junction bases outside the gene matches: 11. The CDR3 contains 16 residues. This CDR3 reads CASSPLSHRGPNEQFF. CDR3 DNA sequence: TGTGCCAGCAGCCCCCTAAGCCACAGGGGGCCCAATGAGCAGTTCTTC.

The CDR3 loop is CATSRGGDTDTQYF. DNA of the CDR3: TGTGCCACCAGCAGAGGTGGAGATACAGATACGCAGTATTTT. The chain uses TRBV15 and TRBJ2-3; unclear D gene. This CDR3 is built from 14 residues. V was cut by 1 base and J by 3 bases, with 8 bases left in between. The V gene's germline CDR1 is LNHNV and CDR2 YYDKDF (reference sequence).

This chain connects TRBV28 to TRBJ1-4; D gene ambiguous. Deletions cut 3 bases from V and 0 bases from J, with 11 bases between. Germline-derived CDR1 and CDR2 are MDHEN and SYDVKM. The CDR3 is 16 amino acids. CDR3 DNA: TGTGCCAGCAGTTTCCCAGGAAGTGCAACTAATGAAAAACTGTTTTTT. Translating gives CASSFPGSATNEKLFF.

About this clone itself: Other DNA sequences of this sample code for an identical CDR3. The chain carries TRBV18 and TRBJ2-2; 8 nucleotides line up with TRBD1. CDR3 size: 14 residues. The V segment lost 6 bases and the J segment 0 bases; nucleotides outside the gene matches: 0. The V gene's germline CDR1 is KGHSH and CDR2 LQKENI. The CDR3 coding sequence is TGTGCCAGCTCGGGACAGGCGAACACCGGGGAGCTGTTTTTT. It specifies CASSGQANTGELFF. Variable domain in full (rest from reference TRBV18 and TRBJ2-2): NAGVMQNPRHLVRRRGQEARLRCSPMKGHSHVYWYRQLPEEGLKFMVYLQKENIIDESGMPKERFSAEFPKEGPSILRIQQVVRGDSAAYFCASSGQANTGELFFGEGSRLTVL.

The chain employs TRBV5-8 and TRBJ2-5; D ambiguous. V was shortened by 1 base and J by 5 bases, with 15 bases between the two germline ends. The V gene's germline CDR1 is SGHTS and CDR2 YDEGEE. The CDR3 extends over 15 amino acids. CDR3 sequence reads: CASSLIASTPETQYF. For the CDR3, the DNA is TGTGCCAGCAGCTTGATCGCCTCCACCCCGGAGACCCAGTACTTC.

The chain couples TRBV18 to TRBJ2-1; TRBD2 is a possible D gene (6 bases). Germline V lookup: CDR1 KGHSH, CDR2 LQKENI. V was cut by 3 bases and J by 5 bases, with 17 bases left in between. There are 16 residues in the CDR3. CDR3 amino acids: CASSPGTSANDNEQFF. The CDR3 bases are TGTGCCAGCTCACCGGGGACTTCTGCTAACGACAATGAGCAGTTCTTC. Using reference TRBV18 and TRBJ2-1 for the parts outside the CDR3, the full variable domain is NAGVMQNPRHLVRRRGQEARLRCSPMKGHSHVYWYRQLPEEGLKFMVYLQKENIIDESGMPKERFSAEFPKEGPSILRIQQVVRGDSAAYFCASSPGTSANDNEQFFGPGTRLTVL.

V is TRBV18 and J is TRBJ2-3; 12 positions match TRBD1. The CDR3 is 22 amino acids. Per the germline V gene, CDR1 is KGHSH and CDR2 is LQKENI. The V segment lost 1 base and the J segment 5 bases; nucleotides outside the gene matches: 22. The CDR3 loop is CASSPLGSGGPPGTGGLDTQYF. As DNA, the CDR3 is TGTGCCAGCTCACCACTTGGCAGTGGTGGACCCCCCGGGACAGGGGGCCTAGATACGCAGTATTTT. The entire variable domain, with the rest obtained from reference TRBV18 and TRBJ2-3, is as follows: NAGVMQNPRHLVRRRGQEARLRCSPMKGHSHVYWYRQLPEEGLKFMVYLQKENIIDESGMPKERFSAEFPKEGPSILRIQQVVRGDSAAYFCASSPLGSGGPPGTGGLDTQYFGPGTRLTVL.

As for this clone: Other nucleotide sequences in the sample specify the same CDR3. This chain links TRBV5-6 with TRBJ2-1; 7 bases fit TRBD1. With 2 bases clipped from V and 2 bases from J, the junction kept 4 bases outside the gene matches. Germline-derived CDR1 and CDR2 are SGHDT and YYEEEE. This CDR3 is 15 amino acids long. CDR3 DNA sequence: TGTGCCAGCAGCTTCGACAGGGTCGCCTACAATGAGCAGTTCTTC. Its translation is CASSFDRVAYNEQFF.

The chain recombines TRBV11-2 with TRBJ1-2; the D is unclear. This CDR3 is 13 amino acids long. Germline V gives CDR1 SGHAT, CDR2 FQNNGV. V shed 7 bases and J shed 1 base, with 10 bases lying between them. CDR3 residues: CASTQGYNYGYTF. CDR3 in DNA: TGTGCCAGCACCCAAGGGTATAACTATGGCTACACCTTC.

This clone came up once. The chain's CDR3 is CASSPNREPGEQYF. The CDR3 coding sequence is TGTGCCAGCAGCCCTAACCGGGAACCAGGGGAGCAGTACTTC. The J gene is TRBJ2-7, the V gene TRBV11-3; D is perhaps TRBD1 or TRBD2 (5 bases each). The germline V and J ends were trimmed by 5 bases and 7 bases, with 18 bases remaining between them. CDR1 SGHNT and CDR2 YENEEA come from the germline V gene. The CDR3 runs to 14 residues.

The CDR3 spells CASSFQETQYF. The CDR3, as DNA: TGTGCCAGCAGCTTCCAGGAGACCCAGTACTTC. J is TRBJ2-5 and V is TRBV5-5; D uncertain. The CDR3 runs to 11 residues. V shed 2 bases and J shed 5 bases, with 4 bases lying between them. CDR1 and CDR2 (germline): SGHKS, YYEKEE (reference sequence).

The chain is built from TRBV7-2 and TRBJ1-2; 7 bases line up with TRBD1. Germline V lookup: CDR1 SGHTA, CDR2 FQGNSA. V was clipped by 5 bases and J by 8 bases; unmatched bases: 8. The CDR3 runs to 13 residues. For the CDR3, the DNA is TGTGCCAGCAGCCCCGACAGGGTCTGGGGCTACACCTTC. This translates into CASSPDRVWGYTF.

The table lists this clone with a count of one. This sequence joins TRBV27 and TRBJ2-2, with 11 bases matching TRBD2. Germline lookup yields CDR1 MNHEY and CDR2 SMNVEV (reference sequence). The trim removed 6 bases at V and 4 bases at J, leaving 10 bases unmatched. The CDR3 covers 17 residues. As DNA, the CDR3 is TGTGCCAGCAGCTACTCGGGACTAGCGGACTTCACCGGGGAGCTGTTTTTT. It yields the protein CASSYSGLADFTGELFF.

The chain recombines TRBV7-2 with TRBJ2-1; 9 nucleotides align to TRBD2. Germline V gene data show CDR1 as SGHTA and CDR2 as FQGNSA. The CDR3 length is 16 residues. V lost 7 bases, J lost 11 bases, and 18 bases stayed unmatched. The CDR3: CASTPPAAGGSGQQFF. CDR3 nucleotides: TGTGCCAGCACTCCCCCAGCAGCGGGAGGTTCAGGTCAGCAGTTCTTC.

The chain links TRBV30 to TRBJ1-4, with D hard to call. The CDR3 runs 11 residues. CDR1 is GTSNPN and CDR2 is SVGIG in the germline V gene (reference sequence). Trimming shortened V by 5 bases and J by 12 bases, and 13 bases separated the two germline ends. The CDR3 loop reads CAWGRLAELFF. DNA for the CDR3: TGTGCCTGGGGGAGGCTCGCTGAACTGTTTTTT.

The chain combines TRBV7-2 with TRBJ1-1; D gene uncertain. The CDR3 contains 13 residues. Per the germline V gene, CDR1 is SGHTA and CDR2 is FQGNSA. V lost 5 bases and J 8 bases, leaving 15 bases between the germline ends. Here the CDR3 reads CASSPSGGREAFF. For the CDR3, the DNA is TGTGCCAGCAGCCCCTCGGGCGGCCGGGAAGCTTTCTTT.

This chain connects TRBV10-3 to TRBJ2-7, with a tentative D call TRBD1 (5 bases). The CDR3 totals 13 residues. In germline, CDR1 is ENHRY, CDR2 SYGVKD. The V and J ends lost 4 bases and 4 bases respectively, with 11 bases between them. The CDR3 bases are TGTGCCATCAGTGTTCCAGGGTCTTACGAGCAGTACTTC. It is translated as CAISVPGSYEQYF.

V usage is TRBV27 and J usage is TRBJ1-1, with D hard to call. The ends were cut back, 0 bases at V and 1 base at J, with 6 bases in the middle. Germline assignment: CDR1 MNHEY and CDR2 SMNVEV (reference sequence). The CDR3 runs 14 residues. The CDR3 reads CASSLSIGNTEAFF. The CDR3 nucleotides read TGTGCCAGCAGTTTATCTATTGGGAACACTGAAGCTTTCTTT.

The chain employs TRBV11-2 and TRBJ2-2, with TRBD1 identical over 9 bases. Germline CDR1 and CDR2: SGHAT and FQNNGV. This CDR3 is built from 15 residues. The V segment lost 5 bases and the J segment 4 bases; nucleotides outside the gene matches: 5. This chain's CDR3 is CASSTRTGATGELFF. The DNA of the CDR3 is TGTGCCAGCAGCACCAGGACAGGGGCCACCGGGGAGCTGTTTTTT.

The V gene is TRBV7-2, the J gene TRBJ1-4; no definite D call. The CDR3 has 14 amino acids. V was cut by 3 bases and J by 0 bases, with 5 bases left in between. CDR1 is SGHTA and CDR2 is FQGNSA in the germline V gene. The CDR3 is CASSLPTTNEKLFF. In nucleotides, the CDR3 is TGTGCCAGCAGCTTGCCGACAACTAATGAAAAACTGTTTTTT.

The chain uses TRBV27 and TRBJ2-7; the match to TRBD1 covers 7 bases. Germline CDR1 is MNHEY and CDR2 is SMNVEV (reference sequence). Germline trimming cut 0 bases from V and 2 bases from J; bases unmatched to any gene: 4. CDR3 length: 15 amino acids. DNA of the CDR3: TGTGCCAGCAGTTTATCTGTCGGACAGGCCTACGAGCAGTACTTC. Translated: CASSLSVGQAYEQYF.

Details on this clone: This sample includes further DNA sequences coding for the same CDR3. The chain employs TRBV5-1 and TRBJ1-4; D is unclear. Germline lookup yields CDR1 SGHRS and CDR2 YFSETQ. V shed 3 bases and J shed 0 bases, with 9 bases lying between them. The CDR3 is made up of 15 amino acids. DNA for the CDR3: TGCGCCAGCAGCTCCGGTGGGGCAACTAATGAAAAACTGTTTTTT. Its translation is CASSSGGATNEKLFF.

This chain connects TRBV5-4 to TRBJ1-3, with a weak D call TRBD1 (6 bases). The V gene's germline CDR1 is SGHNT and CDR2 YYREEE (reference sequence). The CDR3 runs 17 residues. V gave up 0 bases and J gave up 0 bases, with 13 bases separating them. The CDR3 is CASSLGGYRASGNTIYF. The CDR3 coding sequence is TGTGCCAGCAGCTTGGGGGGCTACAGGGCCTCTGGAAACACCATATATTTT.

V usage is TRBV30 and J usage is TRBJ1-5; 11 bases are shared with TRBD1. V shed 5 bases, J shed 7 bases, and the junction held 10 bases outside the gene matches. CDR1 and CDR2 from the germline V gene are GTSNPN and SVGIG (reference sequence). The CDR3 length is 15 residues. The CDR3 spells CAWVPGQGANQPQHF. The CDR3 nucleotides are TGTGCCTGGGTACCCGGACAGGGGGCGAACCAGCCCCAGCATTTT.

The J gene is TRBJ2-3, the V gene TRBV4-2, with 9 positions matching TRBD2. The CDR3 has 16 residues. Germline CDR1 and CDR2: LGHNA and YNFKEQ. The V segment lost 3 bases and the J segment 2 bases; nucleotides outside the gene matches: 6. CDR3 nucleotide sequence: TGTGCCAGCAGCCAGAAGACTAGCGGATACACAGATACGCAGTATTTT. Amino acid sequence: CASSQKTSGYTDTQYF.

This rearrangement joins TRBV18 to TRBJ1-2, with 7 bases lining up with TRBD1. This CDR3 contains 15 residues. In germline, CDR1 is KGHSH, CDR2 LQKENI. V was pared by 4 bases and J by 4 bases, with 9 bases of the junction left unmatched. CDR3 sequence: CASSQNTGEAYGYTF. CDR3 bases: TGTGCCAGCTCACAGAACACAGGGGAGGCCTATGGCTACACCTTC.

Worth noting for this clone: In the same sample, other DNA sequences code for this CDR3. This chain links TRBV18 with TRBJ1-1; unclear D gene. V was cut by 3 bases and J by 3 bases, with 11 bases left in between. The CDR3 sequence is 14 residues long. CDR1 is KGHSH and CDR2 is LQKENI in the germline V gene. CDR3 residues: CASSPTDGYTEAFF. In DNA form, the CDR3 reads TGTGCCAGCTCACCGACGGATGGGTACACTGAAGCTTTCTTT.

This chain connects TRBV7-2 to TRBJ2-1, with a weak D call TRBD2 (6 bases). Germline lookup yields CDR1 SGHTA and CDR2 FQGNSA. CDR3 length: 15 residues. The ends were cut back, 1 base at V and 7 bases at J, with 14 bases in the middle. CDR3 protein: CASSLVPGSRNEQFF. The CDR3 coding sequence is TGTGCCAGCAGCTTAGTGCCCGGGAGTAGGAATGAGCAGTTCTTC.